This T cell receptor beta chain was sequenced during a study of blood T cell repertoires in COVID-19. Study-level background: The United States, Italy and Spain provided the acute and convalescent COVID-19 samples. The cDNA or gDNA used as material had been derived from T cells, B-cell-depleted T cells, or PBMCs.

Authors' analysis steps: Counts of nucleated cells, estimated from reference gene primer amplification, were obtained. Here immunoSEQ multiplex PCR was the method, and the copy in TCRdb shows in-frame clones only, minus some. The V and J calls and clone size come from that table; D and trimming were worked out from the DNA. The profile shows about 200,000 clones, about 79% of them singletons. Germline values: CDR1 SGDLS, CDR2 YYNGEE. The ends were cut back, 3 bases at V and 3 bases at J, with 13 bases in the middle. The CDR3 covers 15 residues. The rearrangement joins TRBV9 to TRBJ2-1, with D possibly being TRBD2 (6 bases). The sequenced sample consisted of peripheral blood. The source of this sequence is a human donor in a cohort sampled during active COVID-19. The CDR3 DNA reads TGTGCCAGCAGCGCGAGCGGGTTGGGCTACAATGAGCAGTTCTTC. Its protein product is CASSASGLGYNEQFF.